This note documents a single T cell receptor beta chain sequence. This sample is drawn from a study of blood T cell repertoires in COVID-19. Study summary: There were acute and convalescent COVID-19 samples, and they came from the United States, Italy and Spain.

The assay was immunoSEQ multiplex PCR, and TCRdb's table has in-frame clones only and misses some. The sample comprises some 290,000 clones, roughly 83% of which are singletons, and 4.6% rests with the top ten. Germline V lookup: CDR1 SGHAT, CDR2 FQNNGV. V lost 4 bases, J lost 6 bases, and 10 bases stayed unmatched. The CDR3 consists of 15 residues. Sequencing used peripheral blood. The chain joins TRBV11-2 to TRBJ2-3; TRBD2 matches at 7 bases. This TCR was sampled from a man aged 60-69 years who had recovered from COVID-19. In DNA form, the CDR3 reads TGTGCCAGCAGCTCGCGACTAGCTGATTGGGATACGCAGTATTTT. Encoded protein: CASSSRLADWDTQYF.